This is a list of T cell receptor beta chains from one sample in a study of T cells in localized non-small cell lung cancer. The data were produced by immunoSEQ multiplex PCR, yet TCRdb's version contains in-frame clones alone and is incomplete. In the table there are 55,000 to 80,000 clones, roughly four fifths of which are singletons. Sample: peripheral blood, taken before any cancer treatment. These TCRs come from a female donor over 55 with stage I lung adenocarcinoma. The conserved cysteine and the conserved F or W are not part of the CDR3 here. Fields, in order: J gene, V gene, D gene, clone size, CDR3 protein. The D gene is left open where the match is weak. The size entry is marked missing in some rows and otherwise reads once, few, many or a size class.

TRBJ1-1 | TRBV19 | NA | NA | ASSIERNTEAF
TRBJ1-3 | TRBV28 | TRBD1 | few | ASSSSPGTGSGNTIY
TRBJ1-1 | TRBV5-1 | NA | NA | ASSLGGGNTEAF
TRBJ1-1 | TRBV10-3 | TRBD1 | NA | AIRGQGGTEAF
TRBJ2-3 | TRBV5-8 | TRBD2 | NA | ASSGGLGGTDTQY
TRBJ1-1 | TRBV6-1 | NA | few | ASSELHGNTEAF
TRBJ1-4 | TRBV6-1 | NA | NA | ASSATGLGANEKLF
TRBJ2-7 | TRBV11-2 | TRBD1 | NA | ASSLGQGDSYEQY
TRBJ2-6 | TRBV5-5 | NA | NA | ASSYGTANSGANVLT
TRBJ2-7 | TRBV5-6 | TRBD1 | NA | ASSRDRGNEQY
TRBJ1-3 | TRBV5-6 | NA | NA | ASSLGGGYTIY
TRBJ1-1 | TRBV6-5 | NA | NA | ASSYTTLNTEAF
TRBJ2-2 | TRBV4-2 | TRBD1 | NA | ASSRTGQGNTGELF
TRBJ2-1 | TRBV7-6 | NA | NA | ASSILSVYNEQF
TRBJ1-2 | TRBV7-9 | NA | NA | ASSLEQMIYGYT
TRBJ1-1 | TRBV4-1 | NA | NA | ASSQGSHTEAF
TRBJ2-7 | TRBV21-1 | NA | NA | ASSIRGLWEQY
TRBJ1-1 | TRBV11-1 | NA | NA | ASSFTDSEAF
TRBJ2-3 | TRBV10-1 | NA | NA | ASSEDGRGRDTQY
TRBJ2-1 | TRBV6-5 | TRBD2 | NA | ASRSTSGGLNEQF
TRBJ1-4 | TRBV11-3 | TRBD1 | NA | ASSHRDSRGEKLF
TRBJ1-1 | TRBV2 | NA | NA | ASRRAPPDTEAF
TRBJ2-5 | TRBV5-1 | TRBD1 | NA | ASSLGGGWGETQY